A selection of T cell receptor beta chains follows, all from one sample in a study of blood T cell repertoires in COVID-19. Libraries were prepared by immunoSEQ multiplex PCR; TCRdb keeps only in-frame clonotypes and omits some of them. The table shows roughly 230,000 clones, with about 83% occurring only once. Material: peripheral blood. These receptor sequences come from a human donor in a cohort sampled during active COVID-19. CDR3s include the opening cysteine and the closing phenylalanine or tryptophan. Each record gives: V gene, D gene, J gene, CDR3 protein. D genes are given only for firm matches.

V gene: TRBV7-9; D gene: TRBD1; J gene: TRBJ1-5; CDR3 protein: CASSLVMGQGPHSNQPQHF
V gene: TRBV27; D gene: TRBD1; J gene: TRBJ2-7; CDR3 protein: CASSLLSGGQGTYEQYF
V gene: TRBV28; D gene: -; J gene: TRBJ1-1; CDR3 protein: CASSLPGRYTEAFF
V gene: TRBV28; D gene: -; J gene: TRBJ1-2; CDR3 protein: CASSWRVPYGYTF
V gene: TRBV7-2; D gene: -; J gene: TRBJ2-5; CDR3 protein: CASSLAGETQYF
V gene: TRBV5-4; D gene: -; J gene: TRBJ1-4; CDR3 protein: CASSLERGGEKLFF
V gene: TRBV27; D gene: TRBD1; J gene: TRBJ1-2; CDR3 protein: CASRPTGIGGYTF
V gene: TRBV18; D gene: -; J gene: TRBJ2-6; CDR3 protein: CASSQTGTGANVLTF
V gene: TRBV19; D gene: -; J gene: TRBJ1-5; CDR3 protein: CASSIQGKSNQPQHF
V gene: TRBV25-1; D gene: TRBD1; J gene: TRBJ1-6; CDR3 protein: CASSGHRGENSPLHF
V gene: TRBV6-5; D gene: -; J gene: TRBJ1-4; CDR3 protein: CASSLIYRATNEKLFF
V gene: TRBV19; D gene: -; J gene: TRBJ2-3; CDR3 protein: CASSPRAGSSTDTQYF
V gene: TRBV5-1; D gene: -; J gene: TRBJ2-4; CDR3 protein: CASSKGQSVAKNIQYF
V gene: TRBV20-1; D gene: -; J gene: TRBJ2-7; CDR3 protein: CSANNIDEQYF
V gene: TRBV18; D gene: -; J gene: TRBJ2-5; CDR3 protein: CASSPSGFQETQYF
V gene: TRBV29-1; D gene: TRBD2; J gene: TRBJ2-7; CDR3 protein: CSVEELAGPYEQYF
V gene: TRBV7-9; D gene: -; J gene: TRBJ1-2; CDR3 protein: CASSPLIPNYGYTF
V gene: TRBV28; D gene: -; J gene: TRBJ2-5; CDR3 protein: CASSLGRPQETQYF
V gene: TRBV2; D gene: -; J gene: TRBJ1-6; CDR3 protein: CASRTGSSYNSPLHF
V gene: TRBV2; D gene: -; J gene: TRBJ1-1; CDR3 protein: CASSDGQSTEAFF
V gene: TRBV29-1; D gene: TRBD1; J gene: TRBJ2-5; CDR3 protein: CSVGRTGVYETQYF
V gene: TRBV5-8; D gene: TRBD1; J gene: TRBJ2-5; CDR3 protein: CASSLAGQGFETQYF
V gene: TRBV13; D gene: TRBD1; J gene: TRBJ2-3; CDR3 protein: CASSRSYGTGGEDTQYF
V gene: TRBV2; D gene: TRBD1; J gene: TRBJ1-1; CDR3 protein: CASSGQGAGEAFF
V gene: TRBV5-1; D gene: -; J gene: TRBJ2-5; CDR3 protein: CASSLASGFGETQYF
V gene: TRBV27; D gene: -; J gene: TRBJ1-5; CDR3 protein: CASSSQGAVGSNQPQHF
V gene: TRBV19; D gene: TRBD1; J gene: TRBJ1-6; CDR3 protein: CASSKGQGASGDNSPLHF
V gene: TRBV5-1; D gene: -; J gene: TRBJ2-7; CDR3 protein: CASSLAGGLAYEQYF
V gene: TRBV7-3; D gene: -; J gene: TRBJ2-1; CDR3 protein: CASSLTPRTDFDNEQFF
V gene: TRBV10-3; D gene: -; J gene: TRBJ1-2; CDR3 protein: CAISETGNYGYTF
V gene: TRBV5-6; D gene: TRBD1; J gene: TRBJ1-1; CDR3 protein: CASSWTGGATEAFF
V gene: TRBV18; D gene: -; J gene: TRBJ1-5; CDR3 protein: CATGGGQDYQPQHF
V gene: TRBV28; D gene: -; J gene: TRBJ2-7; CDR3 protein: CATSRTAYEQYF
V gene: TRBV6-5; D gene: TRBD1; J gene: TRBJ1-1; CDR3 protein: CASSPLDRETEAFF
V gene: TRBV30; D gene: TRBD1; J gene: TRBJ1-4; CDR3 protein: CAWNRGPNEKLFF
V gene: TRBV6-5; D gene: TRBD1; J gene: TRBJ1-1; CDR3 protein: CATMLGTGGTEAFF
V gene: TRBV3-1/TRBV3-2; D gene: TRBD1; J gene: TRBJ2-3; CDR3 protein: CASSGGTGGSTDTQYF
V gene: TRBV5-1; D gene: TRBD2; J gene: TRBJ2-7; CDR3 protein: CASSASRLAGGPGEQYF
V gene: TRBV27; D gene: TRBD2; J gene: TRBJ2-3; CDR3 protein: CASSRGVVADTQYF
V gene: TRBV5-1; D gene: TRBD1; J gene: TRBJ2-7; CDR3 protein: CASSFGQAYEQYF
V gene: TRBV29-1; D gene: -; J gene: TRBJ2-3; CDR3 protein: CSVGEAGEVLRF
V gene: TRBV9; D gene: TRBD2; J gene: TRBJ2-5; CDR3 protein: CASSVGGSTSAQETQYF
V gene: TRBV30; D gene: TRBD2; J gene: TRBJ2-1; CDR3 protein: CACGRGLSYNEQFF
V gene: TRBV12-3/TRBV12-4; D gene: -; J gene: TRBJ2-5; CDR3 protein: CASSPGETQYF
V gene: TRBV10-3; D gene: TRBD1; J gene: TRBJ1-2; CDR3 protein: CAISLPGQRFYGYTF
V gene: TRBV9; D gene: -; J gene: TRBJ2-1; CDR3 protein: CASSVGGADEQFF
V gene: TRBV10-1; D gene: -; J gene: TRBJ2-3; CDR3 protein: CASSPSVRTDTQYF
V gene: TRBV7-9; D gene: TRBD1; J gene: TRBJ2-5; CDR3 protein: CASSWGQGREETQYF
V gene: TRBV3-1/TRBV3-2; D gene: -; J gene: TRBJ1-1; CDR3 protein: CASERGAGTEAFF
V gene: TRBV25-1; D gene: -; J gene: TRBJ1-2; CDR3 protein: CASSPQGEGAYGYTF
V gene: TRBV28; D gene: -; J gene: TRBJ2-1; CDR3 protein: CASSLAGSRPYNEQFF
V gene: TRBV10-3; D gene: -; J gene: TRBJ1-5; CDR3 protein: CASGLGRTSNQPQHF
V gene: TRBV11-2; D gene: TRBD1; J gene: TRBJ1-1; CDR3 protein: CASSLEGQGAGAEAFF